A single sample is the source of the 10 T cell receptor beta chains below, sequenced in a study of shared clonotypes between healthy human individuals. CD45RO-negative CD8 cells positively selected for CCR7 made up the naive population, which excluded terminally differentiated effector memory CD45RA+ cells. Clones were sequenced by immunoSEQ multiplex PCR, and TCRdb holds only the in-frame ones, with some missing. The sample records roughly 2.1 million clones, roughly 91% being singletons. Material for sequencing was naive CD8+ T cells from PBMCs. The receptors here all came from a man aged 18 to 35 in good health. Some clones in this sample may be carry-over from other donors' samples.

The chain links TRBV28 to TRBJ2-2, with TRBD2 as a possible D gene (6 bases). V shed 6 bases and J shed 1 base, with 24 bases lying between them. The CDR3 has 19 residues. Germline-derived CDR1 and CDR2 are MDHEN and SYDVKM. The CDR3 protein is CASRTSDPRASENTGELFF. CDR3 in DNA: TGTGCCAGCAGAACCTCGGACCCCCGCGCTAGCGAGAACACCGGGGAGCTGTTTTTT.

The chain links TRBV4-1 to TRBJ2-7; the D is unclear. V lost 1 base and J 2 bases, leaving 9 bases between the germline ends. From germline, CDR1 is MGHRA and CDR2 YSYEKL. The CDR3 has 14 residues. The CDR3: CASSQGTQAYEQYF. The CDR3, as DNA: TGCGCCAGCAGCCAAGGGACCCAAGCCTACGAGCAGTACTTC.

V and J are TRBV30 and TRBJ2-3; TRBD1 or TRBD2 may be the D gene (5 bases each). V was shortened by 1 base and J by 4 bases, with 12 bases between the two germline ends. The germline V gene has CDR1 GTSNPN and CDR2 SVGIG (reference sequence). CDR3 length equals 14 residues. The CDR3 DNA reads as TGTGCCTGGAGTGACGGGGCCCGCCCAGATACGCAGTATTTT. Encoded protein: CAWSDGARPDTQYF.

The chain uses TRBV28 and TRBJ2-7; 12 bases fit TRBD2. From germline, CDR1 is MDHEN and CDR2 SYDVKM. The CDR3 totals 16 residues. Germline trimming cut 3 bases from V and 6 bases from J; bases unmatched to any gene: 9. In DNA form, the CDR3 reads TGTGCCAGCAGTTTGCAGGCTAGCGGGAGGGTAGGCGAGCAGTACTTC. The encoded protein is CASSLQASGRVGEQYF.

This chain uses TRBV7-9 with TRBJ2-7, with TRBD1 matching 7 bases. This CDR3 comprises 16 residues. Germline V gives CDR1 SEHNR, CDR2 FQNEAQ (reference sequence). V lost 1 base to trimming and J lost 3 bases; unmatched junction nucleotides: 9. CDR3 DNA: TGTGCCAGCAGCTTAGTTGTGACAGGGCCCAACTACGAGCAGTACTTC. It specifies CASSLVVTGPNYEQYF.

The chain is built from TRBV9 and TRBJ1-2; perhaps TRBD1 as D (6 bases). V shed 4 bases and J shed 4 bases, with 17 bases lying between them. The CDR3 length is 15 residues. Germline CDR1 is SGDLS and CDR2 is YYNGEE. The CDR3 region is CASSSQGGVFYGYTF. CDR3 sequence (DNA): TGTGCCAGCAGCTCACAAGGGGGAGTCTTCTATGGCTACACCTTC.

Here the CDR3 DNA reads TGTGCCAGCAGCTTAACGGCCTCGGGCGAGCAGTACTTC. Protein: CASSLTASGEQYF. The chain is built from TRBV7-8 and TRBJ2-7; D is ambiguous. V was cut by 2 bases and J by 6 bases, with 11 bases left in between. This CDR3 comprises 13 residues. Germline V lookup: CDR1 SGHVS, CDR2 FQNEAQ.

V is TRBV27 and J is TRBJ1-5; TRBD1 is a possible D gene (5 bases). This CDR3 is 13 amino acids long. V lost 6 bases and J lost 9, with 15 bases in between. Germline CDR1 MNHEY, CDR2 SMNVEV (reference sequence). The CDR3 DNA sequence: TGTGCCAGCAGATCTTCCAGGGAGACGCCCCAGCATTTT. It translates to CASRSSRETPQHF.

The rearrangement links TRBV7-9 to TRBJ1-4; TRBD1 matches 7 bases. Germline V lookup: CDR1 SEHNR, CDR2 FQNEAQ (reference sequence). Germline trimming cut 5 bases from V and 5 bases from J; bases unmatched to any gene: 8. The CDR3 is made up of 15 amino acids. The CDR3 DNA follows: TGTGCCAGCAGCACTATGGACAGGTCGAATGAAAAACTGTTTTTT. It encodes CASSTMDRSNEKLFF.

Here the CDR3 DNA reads TGTGCCATCAGTGAGCCCGGGACCACCTACGAGCAGTACTTC. Protein: CAISEPGTTYEQYF. The V gene is TRBV10-3, the J gene TRBJ2-7; either TRBD1 or TRBD2 may supply D (5 bases each). The CDR3 consists of 14 residues. CDR1 and CDR2 from the germline V gene are ENHRY and SYGVKD. Deletions cut 2 bases from V and 2 bases from J, with 10 bases between.